Reported below is one T cell receptor (beta chain). These data are taken from a study of blood T cell repertoires in COVID-19. Only in-frame clones appear in the TCRdb table, and some are missing; sequencing was by immunoSEQ multiplex PCR. The sample has tens of thousands of clones; around 83% are singletons. Germline V gene sequence: CDR1 MGHRA, CDR2 YSYEKL. With 3 bases removed from V and 7 bases from J, the gap between germline ends came to 19 bases. The CDR3 sequence is 16 residues long. The chain couples TRBV4-1 to TRBJ2-1; tentatively, D is TRBD2 (6 bases). This receptor was obtained from a man aged 25 to 45 with COVID-19, enrolled during active disease. The sequencing input was peripheral blood. The CDR3 nucleotides read TGCGCCAGCAGCCATCTTCGGACTATCCCTTGGAATGAGCAGTTCTTC. Translating it yields CASSHLRTIPWNEQFF.